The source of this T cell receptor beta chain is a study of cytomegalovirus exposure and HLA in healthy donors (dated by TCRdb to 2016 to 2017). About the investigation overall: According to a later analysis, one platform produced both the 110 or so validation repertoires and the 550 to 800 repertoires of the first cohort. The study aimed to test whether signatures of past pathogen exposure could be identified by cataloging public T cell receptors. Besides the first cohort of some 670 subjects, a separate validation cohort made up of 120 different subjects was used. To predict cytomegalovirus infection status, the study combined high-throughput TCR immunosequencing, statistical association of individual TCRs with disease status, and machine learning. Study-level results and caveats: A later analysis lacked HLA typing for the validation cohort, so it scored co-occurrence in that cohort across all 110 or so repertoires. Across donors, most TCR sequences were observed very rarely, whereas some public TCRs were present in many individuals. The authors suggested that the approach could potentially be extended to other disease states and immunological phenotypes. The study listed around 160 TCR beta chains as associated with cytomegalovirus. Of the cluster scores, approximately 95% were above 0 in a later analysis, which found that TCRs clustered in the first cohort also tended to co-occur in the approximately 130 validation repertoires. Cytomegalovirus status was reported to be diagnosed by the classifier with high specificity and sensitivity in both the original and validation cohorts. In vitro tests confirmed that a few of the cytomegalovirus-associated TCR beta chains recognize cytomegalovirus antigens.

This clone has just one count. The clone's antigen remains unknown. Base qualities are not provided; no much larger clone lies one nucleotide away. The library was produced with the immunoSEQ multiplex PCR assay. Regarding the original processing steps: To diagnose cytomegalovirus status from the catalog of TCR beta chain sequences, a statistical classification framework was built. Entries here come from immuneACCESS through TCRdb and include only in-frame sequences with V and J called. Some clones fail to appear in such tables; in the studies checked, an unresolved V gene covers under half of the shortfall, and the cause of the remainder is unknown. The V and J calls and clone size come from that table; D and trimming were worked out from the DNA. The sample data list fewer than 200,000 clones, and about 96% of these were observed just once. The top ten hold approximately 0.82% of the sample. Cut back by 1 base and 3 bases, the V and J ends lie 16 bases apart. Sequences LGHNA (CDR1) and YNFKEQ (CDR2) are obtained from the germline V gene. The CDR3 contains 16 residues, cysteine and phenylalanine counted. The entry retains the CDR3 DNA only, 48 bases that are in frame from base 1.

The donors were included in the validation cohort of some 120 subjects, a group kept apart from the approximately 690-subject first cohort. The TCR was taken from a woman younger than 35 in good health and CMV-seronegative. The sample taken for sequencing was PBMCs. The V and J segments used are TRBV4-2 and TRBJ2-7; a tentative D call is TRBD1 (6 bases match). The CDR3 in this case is CASSQALGTGSYEQYF. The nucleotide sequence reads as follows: TGTGCCAGCAGCCAAGCCCTGGGAACAGGGAGCTACGAGCAGTACTTC.